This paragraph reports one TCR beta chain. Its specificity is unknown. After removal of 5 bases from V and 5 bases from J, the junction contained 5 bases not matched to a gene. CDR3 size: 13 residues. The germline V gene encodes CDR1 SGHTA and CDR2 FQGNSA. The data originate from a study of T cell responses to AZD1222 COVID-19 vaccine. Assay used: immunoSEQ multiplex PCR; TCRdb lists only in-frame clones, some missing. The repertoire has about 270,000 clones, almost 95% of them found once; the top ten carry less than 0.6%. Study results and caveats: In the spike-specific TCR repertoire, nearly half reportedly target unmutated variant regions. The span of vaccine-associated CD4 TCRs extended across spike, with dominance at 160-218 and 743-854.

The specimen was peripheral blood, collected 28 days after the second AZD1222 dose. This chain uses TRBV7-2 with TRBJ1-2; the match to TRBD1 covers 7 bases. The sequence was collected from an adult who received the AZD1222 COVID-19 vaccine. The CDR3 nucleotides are TGTGCCAGCAGCACAGGGGTTTTTTATGGCTACACCTTC. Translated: CASSTGVFYGYTF.